This T cell receptor beta chain was retrieved from a study of T cells in women clearing cervical HPV infection. General study findings and limits: Repertoire richness, not evenness, was significantly elevated in CIN3+ cases versus controls. Richness plus V gene abundances separated cases from controls with AUC around 0.79. Effector/memory and HPV-specific T cells were not isolated, and association timing is unknown.

Data came from immunoSEQ multiplex PCR; TCRdb stores just in-frame clones and leaves some out. This sample's table reports around 23,000 clones. Details on this clone: The antigen remains unidentified. The observed sequence ends 3 residues before the CDR3 terminus, with the missing tail filled in from the germline J gene.

Trimming took 1 base from V and 4 from J; bases not matched to a gene: 4. Germline CDR1 and CDR2: KGHSH and LQKENI. The CDR3 totals 15 residues. HPV was found by MY09/MY11 PCR and dot-blot genotyping. The sequence derives from a woman between 18 and 70 years old with a cervical HPV16 infection that either progressed to CIN3+ or cleared (not recorded which). The chain has TRBV18 and TRBJ2-1; 7 bases match TRBD1. What was sequenced was blood buffy coat. The CDR3 region is CASSPRDSLYNEQFF. CDR3 DNA (partial): TGTGCCAGCTCACCACGGGACAGCCTATACAATGAG.